The 22 T cell receptor beta chains below were found in one sample sequenced in a study of blood T cell repertoires in COVID-19. Repertoires were generated with immunoSEQ multiplex PCR, while TCRdb's copy carries only in-frame clones and drops some. The repertoire has over 12,000 clones, roughly 92% of them found once; the top ten carry approximately 7.1%. Source material: peripheral blood. These receptors all stem from a human donor with active COVID-19. The donor label of this sample is uncertain.

A single count supports this clone. The rearrangement links TRBV6-5 to TRBJ2-7; 7 positions agree with TRBD2. There are 14 residues in the CDR3. V was pared by 8 bases and J by 0 bases, with 7 bases of the junction left unmatched. Per germline, CDR1 MNHEY and CDR2 SVGAGI. The CDR3 DNA is TGTGCCAGCCTCCCAGCGGGGAACTCCTACGAGCAGTACTTC. Amino acids: CASLPAGNSYEQYF.

The gene calls are TRBV29-1 and TRBJ2-7; 10 bases match TRBD1. J gave up 3 bases and V 4 bases, and 3 bases lay outside the gene matches. Germline values: CDR1 SQVTM, CDR2 ANQGSEA. This CDR3 comprises 13 residues. CDR3 amino acids: CSVGDRGLYEQYF. CDR3 sequence (DNA): TGCAGCGTTGGGGACAGGGGTCTCTACGAGCAGTACTTC.

The V call is TRBV23-1, the J call TRBJ1-2, with a tentative D call TRBD1 (5 bases). TRBV23-1 qualifies as an ORF whose function is uncertain. The CDR3 consists of 20 residues. V lost 0 bases and J lost 4, with 27 bases in between. The CDR3 spells CASSQSGGNPNYSETYGYTF. The CDR3 coding sequence is TGCGCCAGCAGTCAATCGGGGGGGAATCCGAACTACAGCGAAACCTATGGCTACACCTTC.

The chain carries TRBV19 and TRBJ2-2; D not certain. CDR1 is LNHDA and CDR2 is SQIVND in the germline V gene (reference sequence). Trimming removed 3 bases at V and 8 bases at J, with 4 bases between. The CDR3 extends over 11 amino acids. DNA of the CDR3: TGTGCCAGTAGTATCCGGGGGGAGCTGTTTTTT. Translated, it gives CASSIRGELFF.

A single count supports this clone. The chain combines TRBV5-6 with TRBJ2-7; a possible D gene is TRBD2 (6 bases). CDR1 SGHDT and CDR2 YYEEEE come from the germline V gene. The CDR3 is made up of 13 amino acids. V was shortened by 0 bases and J by 6 bases, with 10 bases between the two germline ends. This chain's CDR3 is CASSLGLDGEQYF. CDR3 coding DNA: TGTGCCAGCAGCTTGGGACTAGATGGCGAGCAGTACTTC.

The rearrangement uses TRBV6-2 or TRBV6-3 and TRBJ2-7; unclear D gene. Trimming cost V 4 bases and J 3 bases, with 7 bases left between them. The CDR3 runs to 12 residues. In germline, CDR1 is MNHEY, CDR2 SVGEGT. In nucleotides, the CDR3 is TGTGCCAGCAGTTTCCACATCTACGAGCAGTACTTC. It codes for CASSFHIYEQYF.

This chain connects TRBV28 to TRBJ1-1; D is unclear. Germline V lookup: CDR1 MDHEN, CDR2 SYDVKM. The V end lost 2 bases, the J end lost 1 base, and 5 bases lay between the germline ends. This CDR3 contains 13 residues. CDR3 loop: CASSLPKNTEAFF. CDR3 nucleotide sequence: TGTGCCAGCAGTTTACCCAAGAACACTGAAGCTTTCTTT. Supplemented by reference TRBV28 and TRBJ1-1, the full variable domain reads DVKVTQSSRYLVKRTGEKVFLECVQDMDHENMFWYRQDPGLGLRLIYFSYDVKMKEKGDIPEGYSVSREKKERFSLILESASTNQTSMYLCASSLPKNTEAFFGQGTRLTVV.

V and J are TRBV30 and TRBJ2-1, with 7 nucleotides matching TRBD1. The CDR3 runs 12 residues. Trimming at V came to 4 bases and at J to 8 bases, leaving 5 bases not matched to a gene. The V gene's germline CDR1 is GTSNPN and CDR2 SVGIG (reference sequence). CDR3 DNA: TGTGCCTGGAACAGACAGGGAGATGAGCAGTTCTTC. Its protein product is CAWNRQGDEQFF.

The chain carries TRBV6-1 and TRBJ1-3, with no clear D. CDR3 size: 18 residues. From germline, CDR1 is MNHNS and CDR2 SASEGT. V lost 0 bases and J lost 7, with 22 bases in between. DNA for the CDR3: TGTGCCAGCAGTGAAGCGAGGTCTTCCCGGGGTTTGTTGAACACCATATATTTT. It specifies CASSEARSSRGLLNTIYF.

This clone was counted a single time. The chain recombines TRBV3-1 (or the pseudogene TRBV3-2) with TRBJ2-1, with 11 bases matching TRBD2. This CDR3 contains 17 residues. Germline CDR1 is LGHDT and CDR2 is YNNKEL (reference sequence). The J segment lost 4 bases and the V segment lost 1 base, leaving 6 bases of the junction unmatched. As DNA, the CDR3 is TGTGCCAGCAGCCAAGGGCCGGGACTAGCGGTTTACAATGAGCAGTTCTTC. Its protein is CASSQGPGLAVYNEQFF.

Here the CDR3 reads CASRGVQGNTEAFF. CDR3 nucleotides: TGCGCCAGCAGGGGAGTACAGGGGAACACTGAAGCTTTCTTT. The chain joins TRBV4-1 to TRBJ1-1; D is possibly TRBD1 (6 bases). V was pared by 6 bases and J by 1 base, with 12 bases between. This CDR3 contains 14 residues. CDR1 MGHRA and CDR2 YSYEKL come from the germline V gene.

The chain recombines TRBV30 with TRBJ1-6, with D perhaps TRBD1 (5 bases). With 1 base removed from V and 7 bases from J, the gap between germline ends came to 8 bases. From germline, CDR1 is GTSNPN and CDR2 SVGIG (reference sequence). The CDR3 extends over 13 amino acids. The CDR3 DNA sequence: TGTGCCTGGAGTGCAGGGCCCAATTCACCCCTCCACTTT. Translating it yields CAWSAGPNSPLHF.

The gene calls are TRBV9 and TRBJ2-3; TRBD2 matches at 12 bases. This CDR3 is 17 amino acids long. In germline, CDR1 is SGDLS, CDR2 YYNGEE. Germline trimming cut 0 bases from V and 6 bases from J; bases unmatched to any gene: 8. The CDR3 nucleotides read TGTGCCAGCAGCGTAGAGGCTAGCGGGGGGGCTGGGGATACGCAGTATTTT. The encoded protein is CASSVEASGGAGDTQYF.

This chain connects TRBV10-2 to TRBJ2-1, with D possibly TRBD2 on 6 matching bases. The CDR3 has 15 residues. Germline CDR1 and CDR2: WSHSY and SAAADI. Trimming took off 6 bases at V and 5 bases at J, with 17 bases between the two ends. This chain's CDR3 is CASRKGSRRDNEQFF. Written as DNA, the CDR3 is TGCGCCAGCAGGAAGGGGTCCCGGAGGGACAATGAGCAGTTCTTC.

The V and J genes are TRBV5-1 and TRBJ2-6, with D uncertain. Per the germline V gene, CDR1 is SGHRS and CDR2 is YFSETQ. This CDR3 spans 17 amino acids. The V and J ends lost 0 bases and 0 bases respectively, with 10 bases between them. In DNA form, the CDR3 reads TGCGCCAGCAGCTTGGTTCCCGAGTTCTCTGGGGCCAACGTCCTGACTTTC. This gives the protein CASSLVPEFSGANVLTF.

The chain is built from TRBV5-4 and TRBJ1-2; D perhaps matches TRBD1 (6 bases). V lost 2 bases, J lost 5 bases, and 10 bases lay in between. This CDR3 has 13 residues. Germline assignment: CDR1 SGHNT and CDR2 YYREEE (reference sequence). Written as DNA, the CDR3 is TGTGCCAGCAGCTTCTTAGGGGGTTATGGCTACACCTTC. This encodes CASSFLGGYGYTF.

The chain joins TRBV24-1 to TRBJ2-7, with TRBD2 matching over 8 bases. This CDR3 region has 14 residues. The germline V gene encodes CDR1 KGHDR and CDR2 SFDVKD. The junction had 7 bases not matched to a gene; V was cut back by 5 bases and J by 5 bases. The CDR3 nucleotides read TGTGCCACCAGTGGTCGGGAGGGCCGAGACGAGCAGTACTTC. Protein sequence: CATSGREGRDEQYF.

The gene calls are TRBV29-1 and TRBJ2-4; no firm D call. CDR1 and CDR2 from the germline V gene are SQVTM and ANQGSEA. Trimming took 4 bases from V and 6 from J, leaving 7 bases between them. This CDR3 has 11 amino acids. This CDR3 is CSVAPGNIQYF. The CDR3 DNA follows: TGCAGCGTTGCCCCGGGAAACATTCAGTACTTC.

This clone has a single count. The chain employs TRBV15 and TRBJ1-1; D perhaps matches TRBD1 (5 bases). The CDR3 is made up of 15 amino acids. V was clipped by 1 base and J by 1 base, with 10 bases between them. From germline, CDR1 is LNHNV and CDR2 YYDKDF (reference sequence). The CDR3 DNA reads TGTGCCACCAGCAGAGGTCGGGGGGGGAACACTGAAGCTTTCTTT. Its translation is CATSRGRGGNTEAFF.

V and J are TRBV19 and TRBJ1-5; TRBD1 matches at 7 bases. Germline V CDR1 and CDR2: LNHDA, SQIVND (reference sequence). Germline trimming cut 6 bases from V and 0 bases from J; bases unmatched to any gene: 5. The CDR3 loop spans 15 amino acids. For the CDR3, the DNA is TGTGCCAGTAGATACAGGGGTGATAGCAATCAGCCCCAGCATTTT. This translates into CASRYRGDSNQPQHF. The variable domain in full, with the rest retrieved from reference TRBV19 and TRBJ1-5, is DGGITQSPKYLFRKEGQNVTLSCEQNLNHDAMYWYRQDPGQGLRLIYYSQIVNDFQKGDIAEGYSVSREKKESFPLTVTSAQKNPTAFYLCASRYRGDSNQPQHFGDGTRLSIL.

The V and J genes are TRBV19 and TRBJ1-3; D unclear. The V end was cut by 4 bases, the J end by 4 bases, with 8 bases between. From germline, CDR1 is LNHDA and CDR2 SQIVND (reference sequence). The CDR3 consists of 13 residues. CDR3 DNA sequence: TGTGCCAGTAGTACGGGTGCGGGAAACACCATATATTTT. This codes for CASSTGAGNTIYF.

The rearrangement links TRBV19 to TRBJ1-1; D remains unclear. The CDR3 loop spans 13 amino acids. The germline V gene encodes CDR1 LNHDA and CDR2 SQIVND (reference sequence). V was clipped by 7 bases and J by 1 base, with 10 bases between them. CDR3 bases: TGTGCCAGTAAGTGGGCAACGAACACTGAAGCTTTCTTT. Translated: CASKWATNTEAFF.